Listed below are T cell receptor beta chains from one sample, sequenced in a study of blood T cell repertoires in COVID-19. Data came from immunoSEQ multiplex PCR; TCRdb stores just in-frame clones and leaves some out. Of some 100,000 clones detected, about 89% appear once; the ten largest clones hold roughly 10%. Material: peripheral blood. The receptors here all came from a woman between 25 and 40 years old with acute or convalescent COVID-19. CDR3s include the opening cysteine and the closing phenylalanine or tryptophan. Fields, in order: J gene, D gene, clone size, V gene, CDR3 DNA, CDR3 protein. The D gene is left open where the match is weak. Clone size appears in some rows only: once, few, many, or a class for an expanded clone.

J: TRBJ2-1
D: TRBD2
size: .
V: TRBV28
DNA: TGTGCCAGCAGCTCTCCTAGCGGCCTCTACAATGAGCAGTTCTTC
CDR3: CASSSPSGLYNEQFF

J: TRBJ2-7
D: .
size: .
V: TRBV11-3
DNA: TGTGCCAGCAGCTTAGAGAGCGGCGGGATTGACGAGCAGTACTTC
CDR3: CASSLESGGIDEQYF

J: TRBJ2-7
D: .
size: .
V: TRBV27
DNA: TGTGCCAGCAGTTTAGGAACGGCCCCCAGCCCGGGAGAGCAGTACTTC
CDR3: CASSLGTAPSPGEQYF

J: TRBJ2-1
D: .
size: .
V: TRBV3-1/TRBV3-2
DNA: TGTGCCACTCAAACAGGGTTGGGCAATGAGCAGTTCTTC
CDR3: CATQTGLGNEQFF

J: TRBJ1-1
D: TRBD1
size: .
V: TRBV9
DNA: TGTGCCAGCAGCCCCGGAGGGGGACAGGGGACTGAAGCTTTCTTT
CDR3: CASSPGGGQGTEAFF

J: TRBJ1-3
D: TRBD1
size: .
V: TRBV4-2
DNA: TGTGCCAGCAGCCGGGACAGGGGAGGCGAAACGACCATATATTTT
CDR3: CASSRDRGGETTIYF

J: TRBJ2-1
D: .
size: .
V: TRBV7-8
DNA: TGTGCCAGCAGCTCCTTTGACAATGAGCAGTTCTTC
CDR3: CASSSFDNEQFF

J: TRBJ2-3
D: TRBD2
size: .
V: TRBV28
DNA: TGTGCCAGCAGCCCCGTCTTGTTGGGAGCGGGGGCAGATACGCAGTATTTT
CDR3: CASSPVLLGAGADTQYF

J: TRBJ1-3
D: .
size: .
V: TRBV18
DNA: TGTGCCAGCTCACTCACAGGGACTACTGGAAACACCATATATTTT
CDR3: CASSLTGTTGNTIYF

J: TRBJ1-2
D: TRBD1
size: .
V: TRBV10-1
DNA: TGCGCCAGTCCGACAGGGGGCTATGGCTACACCTTC
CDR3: CASPTGGYGYTF

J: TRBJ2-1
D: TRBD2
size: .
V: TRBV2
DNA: TGTGCCAGCACCGGGAGGACGTTAGGGGACAATGAGCAGTTCTTC
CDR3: CASTGRTLGDNEQFF

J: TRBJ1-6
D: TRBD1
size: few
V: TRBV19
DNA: TGTGCCAGTAGGGACAGGGGACTGGATAATTCACCCCTCCACTTT
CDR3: CASRDRGLDNSPLHF

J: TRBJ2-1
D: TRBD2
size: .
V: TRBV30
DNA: TGTGCCTGGAGTTCCGGACTAGCGGGATACAATGAGCAGTTCTTC
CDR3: CAWSSGLAGYNEQFF

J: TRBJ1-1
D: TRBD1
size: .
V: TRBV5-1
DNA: TGCGCCAGCAGTTTACAGGGGGCCGACACTGAAGCTTTCTTT
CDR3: CASSLQGADTEAFF

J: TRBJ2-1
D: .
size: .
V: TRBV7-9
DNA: TGTGCCAGCAGCTCACGTCCTCTACAGGGTCGCTGGGTCTACAATGAGCAGTTCTTC
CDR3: CASSSRPLQGRWVYNEQFF

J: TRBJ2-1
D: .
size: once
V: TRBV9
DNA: TGTGCCAGCAGCCCCCCCGAGGATGAGCAGTTCTTC
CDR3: CASSPPEDEQFF

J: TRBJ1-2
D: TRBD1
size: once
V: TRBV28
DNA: TGTGCCAGCAGTTTATCCCAGGCCAGACAGGGGAATGGCTACACCTTC
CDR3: CASSLSQARQGNGYTF

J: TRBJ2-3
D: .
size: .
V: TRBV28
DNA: TGTGCCAGCAGTTTAGGGGGGAGCACAGATACGCAGTATTTT
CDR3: CASSLGGSTDTQYF

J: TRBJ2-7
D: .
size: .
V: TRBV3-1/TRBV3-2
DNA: TGTGCCAGCAGCTACGGTAGGGGCGGCTACGAGCAGTACTTC
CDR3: CASSYGRGGYEQYF

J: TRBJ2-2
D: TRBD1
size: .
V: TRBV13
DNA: TGTGCCAGCAGCGCCCCGGGACAGGGGGCCGGGGAGCTGTTTTTT
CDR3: CASSAPGQGAGELFF

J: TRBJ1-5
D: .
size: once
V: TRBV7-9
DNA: TGTGCCAGCAGCTTAGCAGGGGGCAATCAGCCCCAGCATTTT
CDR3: CASSLAGGNQPQHF

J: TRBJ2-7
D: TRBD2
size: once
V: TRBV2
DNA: TGTGCCAGCAGGGGTAGCGGGGCCCGCTACGAGCAGTACTTC
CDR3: CASRGSGARYEQYF

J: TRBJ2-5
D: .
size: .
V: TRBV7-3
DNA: TGTGCCAGCAGCTTAGTGGCGGGCATCCGGGAGACCCAGTACTTC
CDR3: CASSLVAGIRETQYF

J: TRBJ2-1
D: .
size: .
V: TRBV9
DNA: TGTGCCAGCAGCTTCACGGGACTCCTCTACAATGAGCAGTTCTTC
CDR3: CASSFTGLLYNEQFF

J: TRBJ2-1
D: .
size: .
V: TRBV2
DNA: TGTGCCAGCAAGCATGAACCGACAGCCAATGAGCAGTTCTTC
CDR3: CASKHEPTANEQFF

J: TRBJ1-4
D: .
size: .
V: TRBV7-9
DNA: TGTGCCAGCAGCCAGGACAGAGTTAATGAAAAACTGTTTTTT
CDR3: CASSQDRVNEKLFF

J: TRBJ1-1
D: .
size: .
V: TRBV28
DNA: TGTGCCAGCAGTTCGACGGAGACCAGAAACACTGAAGCTTTCTTT
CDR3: CASSSTETRNTEAFF

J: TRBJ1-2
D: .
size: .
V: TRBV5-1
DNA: TGCGCCAGCAGCGGCAGGGATCCCGCCGGGGGTGGCTACACCTTC
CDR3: CASSGRDPAGGGYTF

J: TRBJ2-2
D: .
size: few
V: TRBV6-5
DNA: TGTGCCACCAGAGAGGGGACTTCGAACACCGGGGAGCTGTTTTTT
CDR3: CATREGTSNTGELFF

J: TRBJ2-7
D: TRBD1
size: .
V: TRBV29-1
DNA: TGCAGCGTCCAACGGAGGGGGACAGGAAGCTTATATTCCTACGAGCAGTACTTC
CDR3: CSVQRRGTGSLYSYEQYF

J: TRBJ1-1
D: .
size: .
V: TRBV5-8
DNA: TGTGCCAGCAGCTTCGCGGGTAGAGGCACTGAAGCTTTCTTT
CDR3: CASSFAGRGTEAFF

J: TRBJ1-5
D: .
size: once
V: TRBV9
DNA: TGTGCCAGCAGCCCAGAAGCGGGCTGGGGCCCCCAGCATTTT
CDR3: CASSPEAGWGPQHF

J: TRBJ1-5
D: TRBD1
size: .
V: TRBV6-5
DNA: TGTGCCAGCAGTTACTCTTACTCCTCAGGGGGTCAGCCCCAGCATTTT
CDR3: CASSYSYSSGGQPQHF

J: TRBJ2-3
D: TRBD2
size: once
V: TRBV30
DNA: TGTGCCTGGAGTGTAATCCTAGCGGCTAGCACAGATACGCAGTATTTT
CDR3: CAWSVILAASTDTQYF

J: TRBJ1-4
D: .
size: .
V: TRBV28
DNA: TGTGCCAGCTCCGGCGGGGGGGCGCAGTCTAATGAAAAACTGTTTTTT
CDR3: CASSGGGAQSNEKLFF

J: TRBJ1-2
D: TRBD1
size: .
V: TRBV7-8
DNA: TGTGCCAGCAGCTTAGGGGACAGAGGAGGCTACACCTTC
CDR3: CASSLGDRGGYTF

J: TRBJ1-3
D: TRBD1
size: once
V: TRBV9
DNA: TGTGCCAGCAGCACCGGGACAGGGGATGGAAACACCATATATTTT
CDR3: CASSTGTGDGNTIYF

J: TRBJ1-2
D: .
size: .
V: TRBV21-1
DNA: TGTGCCAGCAGCAGGCAGACAGGGAAGATAGGCTACACCTTC
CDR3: CASSRQTGKIGYTF

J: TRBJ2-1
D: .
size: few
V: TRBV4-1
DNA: TGCGCCAGCAGCCTTGACCCAGGCTCCTACAATGAGCAGTTCTTC
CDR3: CASSLDPGSYNEQFF

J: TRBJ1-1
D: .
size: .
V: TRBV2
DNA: TGTGCCAGCAGCTTATTCGGGACTGAAGCTTTCTTT
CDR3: CASSLFGTEAFF

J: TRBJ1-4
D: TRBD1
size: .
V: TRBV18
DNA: TGTGCCAGCTCACCTCAGGGGGCGCGTGGTGAAAAACTGTTTTTT
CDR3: CASSPQGARGEKLFF

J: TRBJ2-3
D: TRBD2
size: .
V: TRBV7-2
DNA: TGTGCCAGCAGCTTTCTAGCGGGGGGCGCCACAGATACGCAGTATTTT
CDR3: CASSFLAGGATDTQYF

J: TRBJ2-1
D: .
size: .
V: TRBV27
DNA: TGTGCCAGCAGTTTCGGGAATGAGCAGTTCTTC
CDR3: CASSFGNEQFF

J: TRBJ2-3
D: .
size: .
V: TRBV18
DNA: TGTGCCAGCTCGCCGGGACATTTGCTAGGAGGGCAGTATTTT
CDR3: CASSPGHLLGGQYF

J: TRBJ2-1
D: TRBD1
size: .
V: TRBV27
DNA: TGTGCCAGCAGTTTGGAGACAGGGGCTGAGCAGTTCTTC
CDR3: CASSLETGAEQFF

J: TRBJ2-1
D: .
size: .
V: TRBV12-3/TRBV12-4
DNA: TGTGCCAGCAGTGCGGGGCCCTACAATGAGCAGTTCTTC
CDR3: CASSAGPYNEQFF

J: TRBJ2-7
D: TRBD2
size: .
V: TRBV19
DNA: TGTGCCAGTAGTATGTCCGGGGGGGCGACCTACGAGCAGTACTTC
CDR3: CASSMSGGATYEQYF

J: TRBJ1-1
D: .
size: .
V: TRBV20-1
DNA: TGCAGTGCACAGCTGAACACTGAAGCTTTCTTT
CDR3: CSAQLNTEAFF

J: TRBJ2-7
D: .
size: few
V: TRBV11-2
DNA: TGTGCCAGCAGCTTAGCAACCTACGAGCAGTACTTC
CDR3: CASSLATYEQYF

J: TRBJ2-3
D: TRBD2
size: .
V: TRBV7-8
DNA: TGTGCCAGCAGCTCCGGGACTAGCCCACCAGATACGCAGTATTTT
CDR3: CASSSGTSPPDTQYF

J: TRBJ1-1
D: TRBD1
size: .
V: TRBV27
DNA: TGTGCCAGCAGTTCAAGACAGGGCTACACTGAAGCTTTCTTT
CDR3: CASSSRQGYTEAFF

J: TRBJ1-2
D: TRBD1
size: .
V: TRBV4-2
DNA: TGTGCCAGCAGCCGACCGGGACAGGGGGCGGGTGGCTACACCTTC
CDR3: CASSRPGQGAGGYTF

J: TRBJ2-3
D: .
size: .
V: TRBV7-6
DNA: TGTGCCAGCAGTCGAGGGGGAAACCCTAGCACAGATACGCAGTATTTT
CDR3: CASSRGGNPSTDTQYF

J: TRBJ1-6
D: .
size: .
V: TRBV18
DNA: TGTGCCAGCTCACCATCTCAGGGGCAGGGTGATTCACCCCTCCACTTT
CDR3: CASSPSQGQGDSPLHF

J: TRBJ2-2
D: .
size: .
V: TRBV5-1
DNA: TGCGCCAGCAGCTTGGAAAGACAGGTTATCACCGGGGAGCTGTTTTTT
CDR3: CASSLERQVITGELFF